The present entry profiles one T cell receptor (beta chain) with its context. Trimming removed 1 base at V and 3 bases at J, with 10 bases between. The CDR3 is 16 residues long. Germline CDR1 MNHNS, CDR2 SASEGT. In the study's own analysis: Amplification from reference gene primers served as the basis for estimated nucleated cell counts. The protocol was immunoSEQ multiplex PCR, while the TCRdb copy is restricted to in-frame clones and leaves out a portion. From that table come the V and J calls and clone size; the DNA was used to work out D and trimming. This table holds 200,000 to 250,000 clones, around 84% found once. The data were taken from a study of blood T cell repertoires in COVID-19. Study-level information: Specimens from acute and convalescent COVID-19 originated in the United States, Italy and Spain. T cells, B-cell-depleted T cells, or PBMCs provided the cDNA or gDNA that served as material.

The chain joins TRBV6-1 to TRBJ1-6; no clear D. This clonotype was sampled from a woman aged 70-85 years with active or convalescent COVID-19. Specimen: peripheral blood. The CDR3, as DNA: TGTGCCAGCAGTGAAGAACCGGTGTTCTATAATTCACCCCTCCACTTT. Translated: CASSEEPVFYNSPLHF.